This T cell receptor (beta chain) originates from a study of CD8 T cells in Susac syndrome. Germline V lookup: CDR1 SNHLY, CDR2 FYNNEI. The CDR3 spans 14 residues. V was shortened by 4 bases and J by 5 bases, with 14 bases between the two germline ends. RNA amounts of roughly 0.45 to 1 ug underwent reverse transcription with random hexamers. TCRdb recomputed calls from the immunoSEQ multiplex PCR reads with MiXCR, one row per CDR3 protein. The sample records about 210,000 distinct CDR3 sequences, about 96% being singletons. Sequencing was performed on CD4+ T cells from PBMCs. This clonotype originated in a human donor with multiple sclerosis. The chain uses TRBV2 and TRBJ1-2, with D possibly TRBD1 on 6 matching bases. The CDR3 DNA sequence: TGTGCCAGCAGTGGGACAGAACACCTATATGGCTACACCTTC. As protein: CASSGTEHLYGYTF.